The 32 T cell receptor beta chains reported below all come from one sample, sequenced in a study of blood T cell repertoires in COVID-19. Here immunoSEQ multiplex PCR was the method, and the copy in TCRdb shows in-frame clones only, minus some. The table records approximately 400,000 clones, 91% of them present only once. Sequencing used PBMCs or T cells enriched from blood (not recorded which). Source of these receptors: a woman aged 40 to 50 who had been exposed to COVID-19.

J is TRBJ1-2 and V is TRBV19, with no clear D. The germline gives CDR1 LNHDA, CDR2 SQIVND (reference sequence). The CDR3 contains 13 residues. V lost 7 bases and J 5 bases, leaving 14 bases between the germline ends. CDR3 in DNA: TGTGCCAGTAATCAGGCAGGTTTATATGGCTACACCTTC. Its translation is CASNQAGLYGYTF.

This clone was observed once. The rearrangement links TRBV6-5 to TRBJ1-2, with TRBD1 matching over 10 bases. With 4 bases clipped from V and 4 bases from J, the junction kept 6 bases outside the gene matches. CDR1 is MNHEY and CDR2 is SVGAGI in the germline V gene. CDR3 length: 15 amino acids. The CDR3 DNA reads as TGTGCCAGCAGTTCCAACGGACAGGGGGGCTATGGCTACACCTTC. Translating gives CASSSNGQGGYGYTF.

CDR3 in DNA: TGTGCCAGCAGCTTAGAATTCAGATTCCTTTATGGCTACACCTTC. This encodes CASSLEFRFLYGYTF. This chain uses TRBV5-8 with TRBJ1-2; D unresolved. Germline loops: CDR1 SGHTS, CDR2 YDEGEE. Deletions cut 2 bases from V and 5 bases from J, with 16 bases between. This CDR3 is 15 amino acids long.

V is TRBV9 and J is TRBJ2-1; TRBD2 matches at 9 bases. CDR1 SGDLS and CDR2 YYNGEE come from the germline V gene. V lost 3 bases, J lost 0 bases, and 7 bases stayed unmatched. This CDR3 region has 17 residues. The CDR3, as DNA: TGTGCCAGCAGCGCACAAATAGCGGGGGCCTCCTACAATGAGCAGTTCTTC. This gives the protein CASSAQIAGASYNEQFF.

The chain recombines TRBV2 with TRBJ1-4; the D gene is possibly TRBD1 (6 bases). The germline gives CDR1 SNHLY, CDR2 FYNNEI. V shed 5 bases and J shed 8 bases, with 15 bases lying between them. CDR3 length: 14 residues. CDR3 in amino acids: CASSLTGTLEKLFF. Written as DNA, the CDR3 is TGTGCCAGCAGTCTTACCGGGACACTCGAAAAACTGTTTTTT. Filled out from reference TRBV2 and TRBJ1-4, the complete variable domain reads EPEVTQTPSHQVTQMGQEVILRCVPISNHLYFYWYRQILGQKVEFLVSFYNNEISEKSEIFDDQFSVERPDGSNFTLKIRSTKLEDSAMYFCASSLTGTLEKLFFGSGTQLSVL.

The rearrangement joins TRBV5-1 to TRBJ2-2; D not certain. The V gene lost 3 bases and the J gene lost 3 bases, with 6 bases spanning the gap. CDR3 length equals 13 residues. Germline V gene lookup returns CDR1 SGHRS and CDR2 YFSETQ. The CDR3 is CASSSGHTGELFF. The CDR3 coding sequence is TGCGCCAGCAGCTCGGGTCACACCGGGGAGCTGTTTTTT.

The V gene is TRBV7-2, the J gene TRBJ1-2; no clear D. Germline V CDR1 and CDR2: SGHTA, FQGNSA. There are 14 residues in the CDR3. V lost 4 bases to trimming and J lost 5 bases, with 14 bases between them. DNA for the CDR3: TGTGCCAGCAGCTCCAGGAAGACACTGTATGGCTACACCTTC. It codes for CASSSRKTLYGYTF.

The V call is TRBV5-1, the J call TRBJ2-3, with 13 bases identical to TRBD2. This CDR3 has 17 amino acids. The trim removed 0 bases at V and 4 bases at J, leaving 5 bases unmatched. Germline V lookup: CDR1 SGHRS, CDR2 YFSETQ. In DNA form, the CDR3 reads TGCGCCAGCAGCTTGGAGGGGACTAGCGGGGTCGCAGATACGCAGTATTTT. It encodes CASSLEGTSGVADTQYF.

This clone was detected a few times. The CDR3 is CASSISGAGETQYF. The DNA of the CDR3 is TGTGCCAGTAGTATTTCAGGGGCCGGAGAGACCCAGTACTTC. The rearrangement links TRBV19 to TRBJ2-5; D perhaps matches TRBD1 (6 bases). CDR1 and CDR2 from the germline V gene are LNHDA and SQIVND (reference sequence). This CDR3 is 14 amino acids long. V was clipped by 3 bases and J by 4 bases, with 12 bases between them.

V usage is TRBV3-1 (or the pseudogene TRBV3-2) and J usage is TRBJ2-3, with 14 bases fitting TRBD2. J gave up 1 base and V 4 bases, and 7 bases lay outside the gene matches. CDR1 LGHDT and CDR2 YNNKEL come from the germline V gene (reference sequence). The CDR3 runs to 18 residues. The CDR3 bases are TGTGCCAGCAGCCCCGGGACTAGCGGGGGCAGGGGCACAGATACGCAGTATTTT. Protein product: CASSPGTSGGRGTDTQYF.

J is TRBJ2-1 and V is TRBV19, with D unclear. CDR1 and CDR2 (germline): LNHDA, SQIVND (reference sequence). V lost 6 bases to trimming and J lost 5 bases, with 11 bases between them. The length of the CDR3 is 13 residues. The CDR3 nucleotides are TGTGCCAGTAGGGTCTTAACGGACAATGAGCAGTTCTTC. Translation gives CASRVLTDNEQFF.

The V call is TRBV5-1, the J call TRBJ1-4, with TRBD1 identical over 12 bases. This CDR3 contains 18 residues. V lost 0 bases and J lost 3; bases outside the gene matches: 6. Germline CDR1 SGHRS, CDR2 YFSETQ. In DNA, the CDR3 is TGCGCCAGCAGCTTGGGGCTGGGACAGGGGGCGGCTAATGAAAAACTGTTTTTT. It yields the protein CASSLGLGQGAANEKLFF.

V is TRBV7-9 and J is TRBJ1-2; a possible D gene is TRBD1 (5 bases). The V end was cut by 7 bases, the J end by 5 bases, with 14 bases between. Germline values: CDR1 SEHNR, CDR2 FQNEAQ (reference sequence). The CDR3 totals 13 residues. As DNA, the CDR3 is TGTGCCAGCAACAAGGTTAAGGGGTATGGCTACACCTTC. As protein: CASNKVKGYGYTF.

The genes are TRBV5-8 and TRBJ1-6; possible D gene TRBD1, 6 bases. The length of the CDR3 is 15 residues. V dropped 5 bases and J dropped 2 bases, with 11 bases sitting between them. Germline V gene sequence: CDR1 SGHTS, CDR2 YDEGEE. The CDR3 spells CASSTGWTYNSPLHF. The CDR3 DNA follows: TGTGCCAGCAGTACAGGGTGGACCTATAATTCACCCCTCCACTTT.

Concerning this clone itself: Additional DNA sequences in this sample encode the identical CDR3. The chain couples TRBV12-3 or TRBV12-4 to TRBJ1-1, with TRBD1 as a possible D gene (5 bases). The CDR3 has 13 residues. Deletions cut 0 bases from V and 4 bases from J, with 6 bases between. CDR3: CASSLAGGTEAFF. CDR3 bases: TGTGCCAGCAGTTTAGCGGGGGGCACTGAAGCTTTCTTT.

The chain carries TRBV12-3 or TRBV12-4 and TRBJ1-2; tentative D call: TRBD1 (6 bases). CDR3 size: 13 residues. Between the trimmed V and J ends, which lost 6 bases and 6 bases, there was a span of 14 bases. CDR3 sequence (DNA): TGTGCCAGCAGCCCCAGCCACAGGGATGGCTACACCTTC. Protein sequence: CASSPSHRDGYTF.

In DNA, the CDR3 is TGTGCCAGTTCCCGGGACAGGCCCTACGAGCAGTACTTC. Its protein is CASSRDRPYEQYF. V and J are TRBV12-3 or TRBV12-4 and TRBJ2-7; the match to TRBD1 covers 8 bases. The CDR3 sequence is 13 residues long. Germline trimming cut 9 bases from V and 2 bases from J; bases unmatched to any gene: 6.

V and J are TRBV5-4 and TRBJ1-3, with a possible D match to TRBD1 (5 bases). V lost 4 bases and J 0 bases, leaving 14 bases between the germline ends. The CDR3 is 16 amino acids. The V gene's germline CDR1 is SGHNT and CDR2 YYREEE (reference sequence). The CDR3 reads CASSMGLSNSGNTIYF. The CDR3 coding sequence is TGTGCCAGCAGCATGGGACTTAGCAACTCTGGAAACACCATATATTTT.

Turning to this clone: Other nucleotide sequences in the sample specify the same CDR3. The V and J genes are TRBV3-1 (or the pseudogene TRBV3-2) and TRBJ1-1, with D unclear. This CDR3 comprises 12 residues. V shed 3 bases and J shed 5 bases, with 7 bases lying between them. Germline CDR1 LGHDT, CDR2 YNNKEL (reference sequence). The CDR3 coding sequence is TGTGCCAGCAGCCAGTCGGGTACTGAAGCTTTCTTT. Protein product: CASSQSGTEAFF.

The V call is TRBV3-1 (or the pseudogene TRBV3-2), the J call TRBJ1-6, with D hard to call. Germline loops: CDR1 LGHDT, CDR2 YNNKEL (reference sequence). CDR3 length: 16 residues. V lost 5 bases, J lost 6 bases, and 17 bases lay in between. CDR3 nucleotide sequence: TGTGCCAGCAGCTCGTCGGAGAGAGGGAGTAATTCACCCCTCCACTTT. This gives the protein CASSSSERGSNSPLHF.

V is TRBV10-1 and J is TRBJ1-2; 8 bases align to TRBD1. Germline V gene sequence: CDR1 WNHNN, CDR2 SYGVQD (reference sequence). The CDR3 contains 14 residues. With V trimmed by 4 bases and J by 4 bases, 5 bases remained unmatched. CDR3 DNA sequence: TGCGCCAGCAGTGCGGACAGGGTTGGCTATGGCTACACCTTC. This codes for CASSADRVGYGYTF.

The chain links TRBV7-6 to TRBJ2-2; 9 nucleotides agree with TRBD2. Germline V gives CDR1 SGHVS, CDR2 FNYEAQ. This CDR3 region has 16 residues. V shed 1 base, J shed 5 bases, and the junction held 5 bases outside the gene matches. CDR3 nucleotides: TGTGCCAGCAGCTTAGTAGCGGGAGTGGGGACCGGGGAGCTGTTTTTT. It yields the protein CASSLVAGVGTGELFF.

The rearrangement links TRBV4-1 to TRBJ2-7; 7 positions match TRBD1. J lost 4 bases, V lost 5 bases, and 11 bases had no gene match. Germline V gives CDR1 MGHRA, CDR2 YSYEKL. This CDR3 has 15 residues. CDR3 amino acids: CASSSPGQRKYEQYF. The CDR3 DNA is TGCGCCAGCAGCTCTCCGGGACAGAGAAAGTACGAGCAGTACTTC.

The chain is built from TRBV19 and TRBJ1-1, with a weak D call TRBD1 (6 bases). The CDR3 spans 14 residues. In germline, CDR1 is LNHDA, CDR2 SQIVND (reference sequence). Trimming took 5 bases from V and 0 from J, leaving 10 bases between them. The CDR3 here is CASSADSMNTEAFF. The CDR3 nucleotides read TGTGCCAGTAGTGCGGACAGCATGAACACTGAAGCTTTCTTT.

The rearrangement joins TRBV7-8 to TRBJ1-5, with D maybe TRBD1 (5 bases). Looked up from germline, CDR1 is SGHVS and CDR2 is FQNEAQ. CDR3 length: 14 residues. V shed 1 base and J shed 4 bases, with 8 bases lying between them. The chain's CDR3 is CASSLGGPNQPQHF. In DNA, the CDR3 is TGTGCCAGCAGCTTAGGGGGCCCGAATCAGCCCCAGCATTTT.

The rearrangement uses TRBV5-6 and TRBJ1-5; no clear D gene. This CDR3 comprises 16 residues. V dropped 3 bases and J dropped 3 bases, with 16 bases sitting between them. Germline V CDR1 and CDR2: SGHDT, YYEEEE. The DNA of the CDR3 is TGTGCCAGCAGCTCCCTCGACGGGTATCTCAATCAGCCCCAGCATTTT. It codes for CASSSLDGYLNQPQHF.

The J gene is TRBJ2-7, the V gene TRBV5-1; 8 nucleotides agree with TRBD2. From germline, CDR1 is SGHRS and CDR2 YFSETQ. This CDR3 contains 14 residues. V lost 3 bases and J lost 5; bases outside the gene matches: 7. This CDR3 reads CASSSTGGAHEQYF. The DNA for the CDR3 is TGCGCCAGCAGCTCCACGGGGGGGGCCCACGAGCAGTACTTC.

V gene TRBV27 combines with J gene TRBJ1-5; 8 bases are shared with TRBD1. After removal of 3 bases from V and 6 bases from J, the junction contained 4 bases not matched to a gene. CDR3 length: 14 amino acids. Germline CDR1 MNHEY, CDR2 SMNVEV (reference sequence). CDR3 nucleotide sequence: TGTGCCAGCAGTTTCAGGGGGCAAGGTCAGCCCCAGCATTTT. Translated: CASSFRGQGQPQHF.

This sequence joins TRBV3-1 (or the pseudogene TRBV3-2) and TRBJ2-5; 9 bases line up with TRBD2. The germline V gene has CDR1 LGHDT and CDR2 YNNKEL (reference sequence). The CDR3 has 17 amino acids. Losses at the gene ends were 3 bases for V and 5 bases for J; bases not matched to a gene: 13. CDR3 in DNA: TGTGCCAGCAGCCATCAAAGCGGGGGGAGTGTCTGGGAGACCCAGTACTTC. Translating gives CASSHQSGGSVWETQYF.

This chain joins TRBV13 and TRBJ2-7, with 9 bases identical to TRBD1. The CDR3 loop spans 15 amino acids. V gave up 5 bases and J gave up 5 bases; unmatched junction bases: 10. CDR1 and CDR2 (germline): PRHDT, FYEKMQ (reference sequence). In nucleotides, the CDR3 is TGTGCCAGCAGCCCCCGGGACAGGGCGTGGCACGAGCAGTACTTC. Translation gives CASSPRDRAWHEQYF.

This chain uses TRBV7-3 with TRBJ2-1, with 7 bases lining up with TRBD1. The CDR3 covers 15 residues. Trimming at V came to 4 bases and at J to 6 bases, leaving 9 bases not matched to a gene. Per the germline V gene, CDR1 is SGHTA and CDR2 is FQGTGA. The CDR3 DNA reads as TGTGCCAGCAGCTCGACAGGGTCGCCCTCCAATGAGCAGTTCTTC. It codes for CASSSTGSPSNEQFF.

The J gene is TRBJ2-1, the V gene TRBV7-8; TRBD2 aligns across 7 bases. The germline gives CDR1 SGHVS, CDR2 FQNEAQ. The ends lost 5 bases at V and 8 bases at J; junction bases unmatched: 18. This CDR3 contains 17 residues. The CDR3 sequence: CASSRRPGAGLRDEQFF. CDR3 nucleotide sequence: TGTGCCAGCAGCCGTCGCCCGGGAGCGGGACTAAGGGATGAGCAGTTCTTC.